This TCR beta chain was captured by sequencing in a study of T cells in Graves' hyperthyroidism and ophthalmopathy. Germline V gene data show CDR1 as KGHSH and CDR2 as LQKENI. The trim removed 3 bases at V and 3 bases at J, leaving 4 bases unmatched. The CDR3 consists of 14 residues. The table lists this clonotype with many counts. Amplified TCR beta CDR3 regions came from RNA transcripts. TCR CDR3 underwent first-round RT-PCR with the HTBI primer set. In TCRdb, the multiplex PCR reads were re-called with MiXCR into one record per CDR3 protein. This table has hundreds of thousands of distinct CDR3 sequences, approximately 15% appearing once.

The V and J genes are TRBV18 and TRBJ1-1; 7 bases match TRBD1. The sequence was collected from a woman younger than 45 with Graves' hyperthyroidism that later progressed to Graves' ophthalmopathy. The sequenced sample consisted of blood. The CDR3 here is CASSPQGVDTEAFF. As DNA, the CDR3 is TGTGCCAGCTCACCCCAGGGGGTCGACACTGAAGCTTTCTTT.